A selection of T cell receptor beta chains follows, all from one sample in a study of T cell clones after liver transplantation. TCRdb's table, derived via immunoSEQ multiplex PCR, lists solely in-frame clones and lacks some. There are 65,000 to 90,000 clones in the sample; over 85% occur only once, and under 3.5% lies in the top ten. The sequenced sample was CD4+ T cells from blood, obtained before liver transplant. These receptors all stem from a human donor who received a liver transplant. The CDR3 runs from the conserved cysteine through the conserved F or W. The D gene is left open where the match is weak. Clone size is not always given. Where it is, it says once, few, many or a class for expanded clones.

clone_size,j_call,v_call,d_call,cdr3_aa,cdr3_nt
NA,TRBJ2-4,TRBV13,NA,CASSLVIGQGAKNIQYF,TGTGCCAGCAGCTTAGTAATCGGGCAGGGGGCCAAAAACATTCAGTACTTC
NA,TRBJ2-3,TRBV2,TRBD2,CASSKGLAESTDTQYF,TGTGCCAGCAGTAAGGGACTAGCGGAGAGCACAGATACGCAGTATTTT
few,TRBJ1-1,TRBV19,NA,CASSRSTTGMIGKNTEAFF,TGTGCCAGTAGTCGAAGCACCACAGGGATGATAGGAAAGAACACTGAAGCTTTCTTT
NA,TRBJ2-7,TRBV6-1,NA,CASSGGPGSYEQYF,TGTGCCAGCAGTGGCGGACCCGGCTCCTACGAGCAGTACTTC
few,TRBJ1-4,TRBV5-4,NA,CASSLGGATNEKLFF,TGTGCCAGCAGCCTGGGCGGTGCAACTAATGAAAAACTGTTTTTT
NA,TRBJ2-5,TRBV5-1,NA,CASSLGAGRETQYF,TGCGCCAGCAGCTTGGGGGCGGGGCGGGAGACCCAGTACTTC
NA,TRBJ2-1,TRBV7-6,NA,CASSLGANNEQFF,TGTGCCAGCAGCTTAGGGGCTAACAATGAGCAGTTCTTC
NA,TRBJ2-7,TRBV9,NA,CASSQTGQTYEQYF,TGTGCCAGCAGCCAGACGGGACAAACCTACGAGCAGTACTTC
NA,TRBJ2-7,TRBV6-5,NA,CASTGLHEQYF,TGTGCCAGCACGGGTCTCCACGAGCAGTACTTC
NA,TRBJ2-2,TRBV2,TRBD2,CASSLTSGRAGGELFF,TGTGCCAGCAGCCTAACTAGCGGGAGGGCCGGCGGGGAGCTGTTTTTT
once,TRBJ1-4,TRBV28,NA,CASSPGRNEKLFF,TGTGCCAGCAGTCCCGGACGGAATGAAAAACTGTTTTTT